This T cell receptor (beta chain) was profiled in a study of blood T cell repertoires in COVID-19. This clone was detected once. Across about two dozen US areas, participants ranged in age from roughly 18 to 95 years. The V and J ends lost 3 bases and 4 bases, in that order; junction bases with no gene match: 2. From germline, CDR1 is SGHRS and CDR2 YFSETQ. CDR3 length: 14 amino acids. Libraries were prepared by immunoSEQ multiplex PCR; TCRdb keeps only in-frame clonotypes and omits some of them. The table includes 200,000 or so clones, approximately 84% detected once. Sequencing was done on a sample of PBMCs or T cells enriched from blood (not recorded which). The chain joins TRBV5-1 to TRBJ1-5, with TRBD1 identical over 9 bases. This TCR derives from a man aged 55 to 69 who had recovered from COVID-19. The CDR3 bases are TGCGCCAGCAGCTCCGGGACAGGGAATCAGCCCCAGCATTTT. This codes for CASSSGTGNQPQHF. The full variable domain, rest sourced from reference TRBV5-1 and TRBJ1-5, is KAGVTQTPRYLIKTRGQQVTLSCSPISGHRSVSWYQQTPGQGLQFLFEYFSETQRNKGNFPGRFSGRQFSNSRSEMNVSTLELGDSALYLCASSSGTGNQPQHFGDGTRLSIL.